Each of the 17 T cell receptor beta chains below was sequenced from the same sample in a study of blood T cell repertoires in COVID-19. Clones were read by immunoSEQ multiplex PCR, and TCRdb kept only the in-frame ones, dropping some. The sample has 160,000 or so clones, roughly 93% seen once; the top ten hold roughly 2%. The sequencing input was peripheral blood. These TCRs come from a man between 18 and 35 years old with acute or convalescent COVID-19.

The chain combines TRBV30 with TRBJ2-7, with TRBD1 as a possible D gene (5 bases). The CDR3 has 13 amino acids. Trimming stripped 0 bases from V and 2 bases from J, with 8 bases between. The germline CDR1 and CDR2 sequences are GTSNPN and SVGIG (reference sequence). The CDR3 sequence is CAWSVKGAYEQYF. CDR3 nucleotides: TGTGCCTGGAGTGTAAAAGGGGCCTACGAGCAGTACTTC.

This clone was counted a few times. The chain couples TRBV7-8 to TRBJ1-2, with D perhaps matching TRBD1 (5 bases). The germline V gene has CDR1 SGHVS and CDR2 FQNEAQ. V shed 4 bases and J shed 6 bases, with 15 bases lying between them. The CDR3 is 14 amino acids. In DNA form, the CDR3 reads TGTGCCAGCAGCTGGGAGGGGTTGATAAATGGCTACACCTTC. This encodes CASSWEGLINGYTF.

This chain connects TRBV29-1 to TRBJ2-7, with D uncertain. Germline V lookup: CDR1 SQVTM, CDR2 ANQGSEA. The CDR3 is 12 residues long. Deletions cut 3 bases from V and 2 bases from J, with 8 bases between. The CDR3 DNA reads as TGCAGCGTTGAGGCAGGCCCCTACGAGCAGTACTTC. It translates to CSVEAGPYEQYF.

The genes are TRBV10-2 and TRBJ1-6, with D unclear. Germline assignment: CDR1 WSHSY and CDR2 SAAADI. V shed 9 bases and J shed 0 bases, with 6 bases lying between them. The CDR3 consists of 13 residues. The CDR3 reads CASSGSYNSPLHF. CDR3 bases: TGCGCCAGTTCGGGCTCCTATAATTCACCCCTCCACTTT.

The CDR3 DNA is TGTGCCAGCAGCTCGGACAGTCCCAGCACTGAAGCTTTCTTT. It translates to CASSSDSPSTEAFF. The genes are TRBV11-2 and TRBJ1-1, with D possibly matching TRBD1 (6 bases). Trimming stripped 4 bases from V and 4 bases from J, with 13 bases between. Per the germline V gene, CDR1 is SGHAT and CDR2 is FQNNGV. The CDR3 runs to 14 residues.

The chain links TRBV6-2 or TRBV6-3 to TRBJ2-1; a possible D gene is TRBD1 (6 bases). The CDR3 runs to 16 residues. V was pared by 2 bases and J by 0 bases, with 11 bases between. The germline CDR1 and CDR2 sequences are MNHEY and SVGEGT. The CDR3 DNA sequence: TGTGCCAGCAGTTACCCCGACAGGAGCTCCTACAATGAGCAGTTCTTC. This gives the protein CASSYPDRSSYNEQFF.

This chain links TRBV3-1 (or the pseudogene TRBV3-2) with TRBJ1-1, with no clear D. Trimming pared 1 base from V and 11 bases from J, leaving 17 bases between. The CDR3 has 14 residues. Germline V gene data show CDR1 as LGHDT and CDR2 as YNNKEL (reference sequence). The CDR3 region has the DNA TGTGCCAGCAGCCAAGGCGGTTTAAGGATCGGGGCTTTCTTT. Amino acid sequence: CASSQGGLRIGAFF.

The count of this clone is one. The chain is built from TRBV18 and TRBJ1-5, with 8 positions matching TRBD1. CDR3 length: 17 amino acids. The trim removed 2 bases at V and 0 bases at J, leaving 6 bases unmatched. Germline CDR1 KGHSH, CDR2 LQKENI. Here the CDR3 reads CASSPGQGAISNQPQHF. Written as DNA, the CDR3 is TGTGCCAGCTCACCAGGGCAGGGGGCGATTAGCAATCAGCCCCAGCATTTT.

This clone was observed once. This chain connects TRBV18 to TRBJ1-6; 10 bases line up with TRBD1. After removal of 3 bases from V and 6 bases from J, the junction contained 14 bases not matched to a gene. The length of the CDR3 is 19 residues. The germline V gene encodes CDR1 KGHSH and CDR2 LQKENI. The chain's CDR3 is CASSPATTGTGAFNSPLHF. The CDR3 DNA follows: TGTGCCAGCTCACCGGCGACTACCGGGACAGGGGCTTTTAATTCACCCCTCCACTTT. Full variable domain (missing parts from reference TRBV18 and TRBJ1-6): NAGVMQNPRHLVRRRGQEARLRCSPMKGHSHVYWYRQLPEEGLKFMVYLQKENIIDESGMPKERFSAEFPKEGPSILRIQQVVRGDSAAYFCASSPATTGTGAFNSPLHFGNGTRLTVT.

This chain uses TRBV5-1 with TRBJ1-5; possibly TRBD1 for D (5 bases). Germline V gene data show CDR1 as SGHRS and CDR2 as YFSETQ. Trimming cost V 5 bases and J 6 bases, with 21 bases left between them. The CDR3 runs 16 residues. Here the CDR3 DNA reads TGCGCCAGCAGTCCCGGTGAAGGGGTTTGGAGTCAGCCCCAGCATTTT. Amino acids: CASSPGEGVWSQPQHF.

Only one count was recorded for this clone. The gene calls are TRBV7-8 and TRBJ1-1; 7 bases map to TRBD1. Germline V gene data show CDR1 as SGHVS and CDR2 as FQNEAQ. J was trimmed by 2 bases and V by 5 bases; bases with no gene match: 11. This CDR3 comprises 16 residues. CDR3 amino acids: CASSLRTGQRNTEAFF. The CDR3 DNA reads as TGTGCCAGCAGCCTGCGGACAGGCCAGAGAAACACTGAAGCTTTCTTT.

The chain combines TRBV19 with TRBJ1-4; 11 bases agree with TRBD1. Germline lookup yields CDR1 LNHDA and CDR2 SQIVND (reference sequence). This CDR3 contains 14 residues. J was trimmed by 8 bases and V by 6 bases; bases with no gene match: 5. The chain's CDR3 is CASRPGTGGEKLFF. In nucleotides, the CDR3 is TGTGCCAGTAGGCCCGGGACAGGGGGAGAAAAACTGTTTTTT.

The chain is built from TRBV5-5 and TRBJ2-1; D possibly corresponds to TRBD1 (6 bases). CDR3 length: 15 amino acids. Per germline, CDR1 SGHKS and CDR2 YYEKEE (reference sequence). Trimming removed 4 bases from V and 3 bases from J, with 14 bases in between. This CDR3 is CASSRTEGYYNEQFF. In DNA, the CDR3 is TGTGCCAGCAGCCGGACAGAGGGCTACTACAATGAGCAGTTCTTC.

The chain employs TRBV5-4 and TRBJ2-2, with TRBD1 matching over 7 bases. Germline CDR1 reads SGHNT; CDR2 reads YYREEE (reference sequence). Trimming removed 2 bases from V and 4 bases from J; junction bases left unmatched: 5. The CDR3 has 15 residues. In DNA, the CDR3 is TGTGCCAGCAGCTTAGGGGGCCGTAGCACCGGGGAGCTGTTTTTT. Encoded protein: CASSLGGRSTGELFF.

The rearrangement uses TRBV6-5 and TRBJ2-1, with 11 nucleotides matching TRBD2. The V gene end was trimmed by 4 bases and the J gene end by 6 bases; junction bases not matched to a gene: 8. In germline, CDR1 is MNHEY, CDR2 SVGAGI. The CDR3 sequence is 16 residues long. The chain's CDR3 is CASSFKTSGSGNEQFF. CDR3 bases: TGTGCCAGCAGTTTCAAAACTAGCGGGAGTGGCAATGAGCAGTTCTTC.

The chain combines TRBV2 with TRBJ2-2, with 9 nucleotides matching TRBD1. The CDR3 has 15 amino acids. Germline CDR1 and CDR2: SNHLY and FYNNEI. Trimming cost V 7 bases and J 4 bases; bases outside gene matches: 7. CDR3 loop: CASTNRGLSTGELFF. The CDR3, as DNA: TGTGCCAGCACTAACAGGGGGCTTAGCACCGGGGAGCTGTTTTTT.

This clone was picked up a small number of times. The chain has TRBV5-1 and TRBJ2-7; D is unresolved. CDR1 and CDR2 (germline): SGHRS, YFSETQ. This CDR3 is 13 amino acids long. V lost 1 base and J 2 bases, leaving 7 bases between the germline ends. The CDR3, as DNA: TGCGCCAGCAGCTTGTTTTCGGCCTACGAGCAGTACTTC. This gives the protein CASSLFSAYEQYF.